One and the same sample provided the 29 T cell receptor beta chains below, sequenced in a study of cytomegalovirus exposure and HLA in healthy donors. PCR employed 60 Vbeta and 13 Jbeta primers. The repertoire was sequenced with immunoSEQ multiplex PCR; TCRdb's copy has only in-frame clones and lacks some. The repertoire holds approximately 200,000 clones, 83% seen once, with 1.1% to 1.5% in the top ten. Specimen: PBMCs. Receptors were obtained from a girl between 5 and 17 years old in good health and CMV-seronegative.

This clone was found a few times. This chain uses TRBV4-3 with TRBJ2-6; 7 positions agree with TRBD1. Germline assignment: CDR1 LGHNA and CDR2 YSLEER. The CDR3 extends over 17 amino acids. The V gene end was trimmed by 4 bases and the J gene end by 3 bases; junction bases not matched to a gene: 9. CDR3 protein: CASSPSTGRVGANVLTF. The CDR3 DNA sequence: TGCGCCAGCAGCCCTTCGACAGGGAGAGTTGGGGCCAACGTCCTGACTTTC.

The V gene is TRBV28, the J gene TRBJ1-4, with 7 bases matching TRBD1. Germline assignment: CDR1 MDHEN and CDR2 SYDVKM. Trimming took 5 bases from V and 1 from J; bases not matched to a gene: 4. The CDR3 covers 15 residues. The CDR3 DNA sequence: TGTGCCAGCAGTCCTACAGGGGAAACTAATGAAAAACTGTTTTTT. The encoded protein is CASSPTGETNEKLFF.

This chain's CDR3 is CASSSSGRVRTDTQYF. The CDR3 nucleotides are TGTGCCAGCAGCTCTAGCGGGAGGGTTCGCACAGATACGCAGTATTTT. V is TRBV5-6 and J is TRBJ2-3, with TRBD2 matching 12 bases. The trim removed 3 bases at V and 1 base at J, leaving 3 bases unmatched. CDR1 is SGHDT and CDR2 is YYEEEE in the germline V gene. The CDR3 is 16 residues long.

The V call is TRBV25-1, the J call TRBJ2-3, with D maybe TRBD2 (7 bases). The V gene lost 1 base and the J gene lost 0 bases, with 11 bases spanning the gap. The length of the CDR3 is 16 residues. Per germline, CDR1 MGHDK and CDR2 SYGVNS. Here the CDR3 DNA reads TGTGCCAGCAGTGAATGGGGGGGGGCCAGCACAGATACGCAGTATTTT. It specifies CASSEWGGASTDTQYF.

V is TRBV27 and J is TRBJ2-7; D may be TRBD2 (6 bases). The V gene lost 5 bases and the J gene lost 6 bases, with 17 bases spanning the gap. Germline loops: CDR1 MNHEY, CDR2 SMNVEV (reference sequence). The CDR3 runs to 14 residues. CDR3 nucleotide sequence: TGTGCCAGCAGTCCGAGACCCCAGGGAGGCGAGCAGTACTTC. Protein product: CASSPRPQGGEQYF.

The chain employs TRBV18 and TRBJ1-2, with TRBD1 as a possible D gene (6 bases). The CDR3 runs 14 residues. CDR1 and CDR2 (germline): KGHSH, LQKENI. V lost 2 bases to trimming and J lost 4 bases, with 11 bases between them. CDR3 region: CASSPTSTGYGYTF. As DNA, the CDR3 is TGTGCCAGCTCACCAACGTCGACAGGCTATGGCTACACCTTC.

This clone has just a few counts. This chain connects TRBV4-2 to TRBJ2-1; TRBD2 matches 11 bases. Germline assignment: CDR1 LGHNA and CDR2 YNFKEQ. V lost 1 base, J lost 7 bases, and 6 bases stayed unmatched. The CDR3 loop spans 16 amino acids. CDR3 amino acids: CASSQGSSGGSNEQFF. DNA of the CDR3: TGTGCCAGCAGCCAAGGGTCTAGCGGGGGGAGTAATGAGCAGTTCTTC.

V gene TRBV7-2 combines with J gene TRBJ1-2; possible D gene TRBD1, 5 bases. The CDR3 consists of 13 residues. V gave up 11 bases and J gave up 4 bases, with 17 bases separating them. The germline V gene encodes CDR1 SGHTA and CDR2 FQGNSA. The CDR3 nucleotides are TGTGCCGGAGGGGAGTCCCGATTCTATGGCTACACCTTC. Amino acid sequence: CAGGESRFYGYTF.

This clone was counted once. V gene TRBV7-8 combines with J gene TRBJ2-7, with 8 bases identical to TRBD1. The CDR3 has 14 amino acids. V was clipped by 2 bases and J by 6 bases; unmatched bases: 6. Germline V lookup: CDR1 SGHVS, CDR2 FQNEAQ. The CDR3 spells CASSLRQGASEQYF. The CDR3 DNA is TGTGCCAGCAGCTTACGCCAGGGGGCATCCGAGCAGTACTTC.

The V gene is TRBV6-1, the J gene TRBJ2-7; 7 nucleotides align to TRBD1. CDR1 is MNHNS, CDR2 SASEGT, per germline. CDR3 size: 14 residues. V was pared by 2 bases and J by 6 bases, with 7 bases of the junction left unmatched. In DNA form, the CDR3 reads TGTGCCAGCAGTGAAACAGAGGGGGCTCTCGAGCAGTACTTC. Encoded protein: CASSETEGALEQYF.

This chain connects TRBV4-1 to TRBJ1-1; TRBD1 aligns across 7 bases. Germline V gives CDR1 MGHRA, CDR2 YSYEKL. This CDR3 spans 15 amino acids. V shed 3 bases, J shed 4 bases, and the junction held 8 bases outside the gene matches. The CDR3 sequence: CASSQGRQGVTEAFF. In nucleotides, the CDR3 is TGCGCCAGCAGCCAGGGGAGACAGGGAGTCACTGAAGCTTTCTTT.

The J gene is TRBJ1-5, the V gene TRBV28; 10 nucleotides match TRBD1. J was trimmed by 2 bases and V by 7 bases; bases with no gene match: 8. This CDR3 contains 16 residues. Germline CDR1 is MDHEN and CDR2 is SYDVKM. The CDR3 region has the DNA TGTGCCAGCACATTGGACAGGGGGAATGGCAATCAGCCCCAGCATTTT. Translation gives CASTLDRGNGNQPQHF.

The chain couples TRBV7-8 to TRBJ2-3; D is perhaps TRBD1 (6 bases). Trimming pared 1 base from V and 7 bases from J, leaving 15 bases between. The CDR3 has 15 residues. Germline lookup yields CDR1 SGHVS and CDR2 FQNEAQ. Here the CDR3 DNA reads TGTGCCAGCAGCTTAGGTCCACAGGGTTTCAATACGCAGTATTTT. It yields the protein CASSLGPQGFNTQYF.

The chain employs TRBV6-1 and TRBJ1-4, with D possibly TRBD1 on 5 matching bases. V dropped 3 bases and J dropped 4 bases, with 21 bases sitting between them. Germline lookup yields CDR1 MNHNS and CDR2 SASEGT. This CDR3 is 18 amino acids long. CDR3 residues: CASSDGLGLGWLNEKLFF. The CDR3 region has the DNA TGTGCCAGCAGTGATGGGCTGGGGCTCGGGTGGCTTAATGAAAAACTGTTTTTT.

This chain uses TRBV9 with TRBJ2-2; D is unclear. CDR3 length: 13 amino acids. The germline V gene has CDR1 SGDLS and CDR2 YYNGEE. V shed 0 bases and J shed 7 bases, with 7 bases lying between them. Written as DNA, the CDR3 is TGTGCCAGCAGCGTAGCTTTTAGCGGGGAGCTGTTTTTT. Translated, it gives CASSVAFSGELFF.

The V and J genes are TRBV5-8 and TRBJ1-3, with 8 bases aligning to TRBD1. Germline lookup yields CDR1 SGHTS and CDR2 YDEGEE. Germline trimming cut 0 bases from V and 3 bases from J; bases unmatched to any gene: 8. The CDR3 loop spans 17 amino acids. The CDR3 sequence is CASSLAEDRVYGNTIYF. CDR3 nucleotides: TGTGCCAGCAGCTTGGCGGAGGACAGGGTTTATGGAAACACCATATATTTT.

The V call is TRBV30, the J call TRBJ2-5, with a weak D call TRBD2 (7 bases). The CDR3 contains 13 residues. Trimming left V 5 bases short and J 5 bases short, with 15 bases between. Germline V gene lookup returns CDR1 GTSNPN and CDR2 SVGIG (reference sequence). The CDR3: CAWGRGALETQYF. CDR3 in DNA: TGTGCCTGGGGCCGGGGGGCGCTTGAGACCCAGTACTTC. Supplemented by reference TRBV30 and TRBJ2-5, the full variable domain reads SQTIHQWPATLVQPVGSPLSLECTVEGTSNPNLYWYRQAAGRGLQLLFYSVGIGQISSEVPQNLSASRPQDRQFILSSKKLLLSDSGFYLCAWGRGALETQYFGPGTRLLVL.

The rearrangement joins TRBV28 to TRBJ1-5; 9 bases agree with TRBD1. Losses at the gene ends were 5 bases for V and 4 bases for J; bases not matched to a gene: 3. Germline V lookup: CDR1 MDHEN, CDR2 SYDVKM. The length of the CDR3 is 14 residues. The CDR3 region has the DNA TGTGCCAGCAGTGACAGGGGGGGAAATCAGCCCCAGCATTTT. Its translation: CASSDRGGNQPQHF.

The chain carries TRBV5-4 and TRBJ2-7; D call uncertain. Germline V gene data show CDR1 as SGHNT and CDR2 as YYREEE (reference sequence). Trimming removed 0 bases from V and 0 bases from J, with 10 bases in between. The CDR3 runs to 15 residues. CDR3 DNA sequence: TGTGCCAGCAGCTTGGACGCAACGAGCTCCTACGAGCAGTACTTC. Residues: CASSLDATSSYEQYF.

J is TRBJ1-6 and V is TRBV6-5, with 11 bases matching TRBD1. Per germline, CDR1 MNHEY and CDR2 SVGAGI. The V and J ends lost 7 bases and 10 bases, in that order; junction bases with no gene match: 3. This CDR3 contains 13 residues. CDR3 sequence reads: CASMGTGGSPLHF. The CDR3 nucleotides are TGTGCCAGCATGGGGACAGGGGGATCACCCCTCCACTTT.

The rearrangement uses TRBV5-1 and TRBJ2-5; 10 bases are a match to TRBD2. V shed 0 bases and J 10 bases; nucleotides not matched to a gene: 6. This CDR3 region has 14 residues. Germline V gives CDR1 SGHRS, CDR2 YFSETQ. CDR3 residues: CASSLELAGSFQYF. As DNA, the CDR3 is TGCGCCAGCAGCTTGGAACTAGCGGGAAGTTTCCAGTACTTC.

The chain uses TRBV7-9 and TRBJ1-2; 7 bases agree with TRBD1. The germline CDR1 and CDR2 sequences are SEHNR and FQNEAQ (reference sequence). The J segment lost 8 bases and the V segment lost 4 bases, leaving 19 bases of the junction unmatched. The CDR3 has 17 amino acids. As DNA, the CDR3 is TGTGCCAGCAGCTGGGTTCCAAAAGACAGGGCGAAGGAGGGCTACACCTTC. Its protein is CASSWVPKDRAKEGYTF. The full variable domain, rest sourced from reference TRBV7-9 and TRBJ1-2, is DTGVSQNPRHKITKRGQNVTFRCDPISEHNRLYWYRQTLGQGPEFLTYFQNEAQLEKSRLLSDRFSAERPKGSFSTLEIQRTEQGDSAMYLCASSWVPKDRAKEGYTFGSGTRLTVV.

CDR3 sequence: CASSTGQGAPYEQYF. The DNA for the CDR3 is TGTGCCAGCAGTACGGGACAGGGAGCCCCCTACGAGCAGTACTTC. The gene calls are TRBV6-5 and TRBJ2-7; 9 bases align to TRBD1. This CDR3 is built from 15 residues. V gave up 5 bases and J gave up 2 bases; unmatched junction bases: 7. CDR1 and CDR2 from the germline V gene are MNHEY and SVGAGI.

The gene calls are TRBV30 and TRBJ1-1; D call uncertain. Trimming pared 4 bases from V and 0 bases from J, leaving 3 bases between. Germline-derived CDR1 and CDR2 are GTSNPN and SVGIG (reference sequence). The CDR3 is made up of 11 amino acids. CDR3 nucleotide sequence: TGTGCCTGGAAGCTGAACACTGAAGCTTTCTTT. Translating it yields CAWKLNTEAFF.

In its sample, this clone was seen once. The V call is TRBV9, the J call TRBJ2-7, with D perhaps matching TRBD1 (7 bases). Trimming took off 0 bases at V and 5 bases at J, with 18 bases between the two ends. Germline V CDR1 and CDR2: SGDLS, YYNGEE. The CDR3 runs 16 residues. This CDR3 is CASSVEEGRGVHEQYF. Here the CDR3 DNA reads TGTGCCAGCAGCGTAGAAGAGGGCAGGGGGGTCCACGAGCAGTACTTC. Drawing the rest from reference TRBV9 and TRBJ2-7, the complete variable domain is DSGVTQTPKHLITATGQRVTLRCSPRSGDLSVYWYQQSLDQGLQFLIQYYNGEERAKGNILERFSAQQFPDLHSELNLSSLELGDSALYFCASSVEEGRGVHEQYFGPGTRLTVT.

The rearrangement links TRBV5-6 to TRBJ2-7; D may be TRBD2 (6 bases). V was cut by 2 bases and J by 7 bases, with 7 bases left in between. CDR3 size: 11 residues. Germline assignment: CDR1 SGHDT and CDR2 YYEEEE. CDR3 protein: CASSFSGEQYF. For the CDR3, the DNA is TGTGCCAGCAGCTTCAGCGGGGAGCAGTACTTC.

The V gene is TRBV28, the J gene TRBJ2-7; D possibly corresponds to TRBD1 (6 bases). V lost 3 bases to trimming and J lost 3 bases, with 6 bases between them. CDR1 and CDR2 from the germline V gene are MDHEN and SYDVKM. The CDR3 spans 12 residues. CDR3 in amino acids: CASSLTGYEQYF. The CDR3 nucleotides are TGTGCCAGCAGTTTGACAGGCTACGAGCAGTACTTC.

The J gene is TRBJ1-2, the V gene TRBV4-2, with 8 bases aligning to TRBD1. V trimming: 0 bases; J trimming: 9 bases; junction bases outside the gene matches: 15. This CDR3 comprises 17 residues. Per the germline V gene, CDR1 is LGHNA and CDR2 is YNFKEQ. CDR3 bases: TGTGCCAGCAGCCAAGAGCCCGGACAGGGCGACCTGAGTCGCTACACCTTC. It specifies CASSQEPGQGDLSRYTF.

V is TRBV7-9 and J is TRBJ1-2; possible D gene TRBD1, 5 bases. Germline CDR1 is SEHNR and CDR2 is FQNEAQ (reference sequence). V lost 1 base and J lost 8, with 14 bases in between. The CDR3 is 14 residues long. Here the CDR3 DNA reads TGTGCCAGCAGCTTAGGTAGACAGTTGGCCGGCTACACCTTC. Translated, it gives CASSLGRQLAGYTF.